The clone carrying this T cell receptor beta chain was observed a handful of times. Each CDR3 protein gets one entry after TCRdb re-called the RT-PCR reads with MiXCR. This table has about 540,000 distinct CDR3 sequences, about 14% appearing once. This CDR3 has 15 residues. V shed 5 bases and J 7 bases; nucleotides not matched to a gene: 13. In germline, CDR1 is SGHTA, CDR2 FQGNSA. The data were obtained in a study of response to subunit inactivated influenza vaccine. V usage is TRBV7-2 and J usage is TRBJ1-2, with 7 positions matching TRBD1. The sequencing used PBMCs from blood, collected roughly 12 days after vaccination. This TCR was recovered from a man aged 45-60 years who received an inactivated influenza vaccine. CDR3 sequence: CASSIDREPLSGYTF. CDR3 sequence (DNA): TGTGCCAGCAGCATAGACAGGGAGCCTTTGTCTGGCTACACCTTC.